Given below is one TCR beta chain in context. Germline assignment: CDR1 LNHNV and CDR2 YYDKDF (reference sequence). The ends were cut back, 0 bases at V and 1 base at J, with 11 bases in the middle. The CDR3 has 16 amino acids. In the study's own analysis: It was from reference gene primer amplification that nucleated cell counts were estimated. Assay used: immunoSEQ multiplex PCR; TCRdb lists only in-frame clones, some missing. Clone size and V and J calls were adopted from that table, with D and trimming inferred from the DNA. The sample has fewer than 20,000 clones, approximately 85% seen once. The data were taken from a study of blood T cell repertoires in COVID-19.

The clonotype comes from a man aged 35 to 55 with active or convalescent COVID-19. The sample consisted of peripheral blood. J is TRBJ2-3 and V is TRBV15; no firm D call. The CDR3 here is CATSRDYVAGTDTQYF. For the CDR3, the DNA is TGTGCCACCAGCAGAGATTATGTAGCTGGCACAGATACGCAGTATTTT.